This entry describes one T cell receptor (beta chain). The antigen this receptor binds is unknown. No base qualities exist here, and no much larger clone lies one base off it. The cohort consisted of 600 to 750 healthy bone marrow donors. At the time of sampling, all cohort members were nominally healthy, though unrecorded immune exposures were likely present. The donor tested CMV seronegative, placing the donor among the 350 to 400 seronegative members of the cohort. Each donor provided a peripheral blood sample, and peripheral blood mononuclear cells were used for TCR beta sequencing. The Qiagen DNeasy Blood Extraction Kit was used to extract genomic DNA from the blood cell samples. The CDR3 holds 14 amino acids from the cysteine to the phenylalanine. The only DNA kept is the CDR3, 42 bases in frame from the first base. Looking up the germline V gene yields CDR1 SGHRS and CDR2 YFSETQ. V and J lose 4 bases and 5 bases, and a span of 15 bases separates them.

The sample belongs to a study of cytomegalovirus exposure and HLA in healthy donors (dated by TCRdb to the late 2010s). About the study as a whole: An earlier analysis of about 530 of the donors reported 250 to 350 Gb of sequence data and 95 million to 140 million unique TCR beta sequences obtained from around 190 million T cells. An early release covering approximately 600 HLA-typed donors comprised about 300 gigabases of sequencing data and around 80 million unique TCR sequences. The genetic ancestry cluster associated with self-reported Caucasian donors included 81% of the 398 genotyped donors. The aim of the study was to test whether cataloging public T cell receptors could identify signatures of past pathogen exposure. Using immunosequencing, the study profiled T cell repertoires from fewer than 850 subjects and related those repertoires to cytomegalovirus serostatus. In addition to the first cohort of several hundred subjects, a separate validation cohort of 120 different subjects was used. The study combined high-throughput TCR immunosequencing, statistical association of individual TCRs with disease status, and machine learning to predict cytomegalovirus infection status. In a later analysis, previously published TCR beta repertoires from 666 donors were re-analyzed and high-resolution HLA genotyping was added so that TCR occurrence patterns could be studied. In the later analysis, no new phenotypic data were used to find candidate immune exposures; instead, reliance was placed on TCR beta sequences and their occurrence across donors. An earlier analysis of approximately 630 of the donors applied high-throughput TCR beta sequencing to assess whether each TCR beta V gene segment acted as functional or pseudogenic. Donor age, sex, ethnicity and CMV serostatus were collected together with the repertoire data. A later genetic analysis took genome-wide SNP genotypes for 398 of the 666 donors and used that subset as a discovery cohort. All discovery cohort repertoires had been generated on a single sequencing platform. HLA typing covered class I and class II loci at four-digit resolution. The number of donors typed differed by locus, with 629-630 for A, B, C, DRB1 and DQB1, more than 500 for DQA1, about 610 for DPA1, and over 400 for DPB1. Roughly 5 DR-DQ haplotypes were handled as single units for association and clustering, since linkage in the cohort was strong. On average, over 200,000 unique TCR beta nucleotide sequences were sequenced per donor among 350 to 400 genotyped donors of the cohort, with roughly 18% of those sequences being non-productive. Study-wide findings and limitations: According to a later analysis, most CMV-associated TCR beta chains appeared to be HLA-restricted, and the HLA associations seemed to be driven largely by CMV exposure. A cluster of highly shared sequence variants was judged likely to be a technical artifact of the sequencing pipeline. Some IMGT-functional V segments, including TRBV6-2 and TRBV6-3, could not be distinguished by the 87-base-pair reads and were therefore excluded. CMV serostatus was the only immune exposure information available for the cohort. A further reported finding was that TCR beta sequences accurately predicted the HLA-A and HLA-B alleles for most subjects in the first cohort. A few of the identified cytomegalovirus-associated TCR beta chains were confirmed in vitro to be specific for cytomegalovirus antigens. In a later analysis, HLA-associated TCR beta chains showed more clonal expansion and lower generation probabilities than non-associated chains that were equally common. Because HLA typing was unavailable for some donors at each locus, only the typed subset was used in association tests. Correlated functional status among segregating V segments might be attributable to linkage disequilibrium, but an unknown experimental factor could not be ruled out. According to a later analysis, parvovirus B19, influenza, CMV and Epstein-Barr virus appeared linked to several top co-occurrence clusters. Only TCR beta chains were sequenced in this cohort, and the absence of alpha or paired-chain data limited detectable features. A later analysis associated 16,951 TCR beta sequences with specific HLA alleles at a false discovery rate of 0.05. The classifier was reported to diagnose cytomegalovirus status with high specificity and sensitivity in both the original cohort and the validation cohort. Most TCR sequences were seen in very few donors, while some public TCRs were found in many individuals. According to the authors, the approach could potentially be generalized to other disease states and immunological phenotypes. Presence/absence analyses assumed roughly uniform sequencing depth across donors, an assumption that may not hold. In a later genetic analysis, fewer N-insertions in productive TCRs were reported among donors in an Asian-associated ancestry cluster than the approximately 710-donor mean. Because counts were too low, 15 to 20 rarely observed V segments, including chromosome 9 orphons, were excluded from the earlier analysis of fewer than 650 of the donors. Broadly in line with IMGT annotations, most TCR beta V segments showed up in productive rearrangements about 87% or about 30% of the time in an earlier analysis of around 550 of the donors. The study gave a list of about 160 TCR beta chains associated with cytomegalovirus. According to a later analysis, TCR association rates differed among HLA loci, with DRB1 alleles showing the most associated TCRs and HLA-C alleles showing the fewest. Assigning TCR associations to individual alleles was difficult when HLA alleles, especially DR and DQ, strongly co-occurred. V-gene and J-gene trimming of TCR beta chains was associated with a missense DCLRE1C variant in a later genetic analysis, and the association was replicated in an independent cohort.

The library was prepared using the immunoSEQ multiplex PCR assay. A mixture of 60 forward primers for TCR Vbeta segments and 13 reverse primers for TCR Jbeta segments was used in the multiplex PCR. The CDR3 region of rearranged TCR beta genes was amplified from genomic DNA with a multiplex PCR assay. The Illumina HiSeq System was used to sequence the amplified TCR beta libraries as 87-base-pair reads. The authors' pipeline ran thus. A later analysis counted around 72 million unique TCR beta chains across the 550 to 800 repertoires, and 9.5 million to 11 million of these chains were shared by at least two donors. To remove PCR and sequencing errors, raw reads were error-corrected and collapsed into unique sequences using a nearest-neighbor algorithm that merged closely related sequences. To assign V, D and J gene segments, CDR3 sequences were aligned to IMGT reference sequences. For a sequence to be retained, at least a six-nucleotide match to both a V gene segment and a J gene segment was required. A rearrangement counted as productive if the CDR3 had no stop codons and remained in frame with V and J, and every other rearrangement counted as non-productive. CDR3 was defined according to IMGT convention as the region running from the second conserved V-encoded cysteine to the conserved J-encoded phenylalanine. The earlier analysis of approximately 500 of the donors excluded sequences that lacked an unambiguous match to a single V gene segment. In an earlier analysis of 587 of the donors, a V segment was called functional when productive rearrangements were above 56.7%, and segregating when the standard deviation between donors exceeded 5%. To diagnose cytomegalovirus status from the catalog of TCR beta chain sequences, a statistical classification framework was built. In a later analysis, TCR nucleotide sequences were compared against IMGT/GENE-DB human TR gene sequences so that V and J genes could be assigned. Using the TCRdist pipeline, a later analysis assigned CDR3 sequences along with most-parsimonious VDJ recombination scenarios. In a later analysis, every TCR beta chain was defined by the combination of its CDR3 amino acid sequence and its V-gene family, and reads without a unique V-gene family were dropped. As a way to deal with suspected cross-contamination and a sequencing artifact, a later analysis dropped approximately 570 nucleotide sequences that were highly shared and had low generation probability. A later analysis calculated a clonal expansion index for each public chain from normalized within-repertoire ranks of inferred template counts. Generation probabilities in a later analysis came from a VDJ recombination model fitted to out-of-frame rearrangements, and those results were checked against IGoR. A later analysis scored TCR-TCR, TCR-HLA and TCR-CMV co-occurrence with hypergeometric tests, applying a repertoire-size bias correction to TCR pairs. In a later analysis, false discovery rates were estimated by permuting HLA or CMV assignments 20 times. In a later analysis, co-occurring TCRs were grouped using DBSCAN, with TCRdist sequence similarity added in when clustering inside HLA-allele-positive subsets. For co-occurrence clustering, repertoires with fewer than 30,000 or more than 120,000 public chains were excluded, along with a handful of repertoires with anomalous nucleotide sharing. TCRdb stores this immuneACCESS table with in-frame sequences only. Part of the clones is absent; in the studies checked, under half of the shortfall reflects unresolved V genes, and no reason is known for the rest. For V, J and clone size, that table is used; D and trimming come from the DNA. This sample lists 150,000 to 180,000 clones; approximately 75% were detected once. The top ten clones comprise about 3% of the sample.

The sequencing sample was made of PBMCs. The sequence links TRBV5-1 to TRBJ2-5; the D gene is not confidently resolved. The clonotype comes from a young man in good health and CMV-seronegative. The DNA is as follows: TGCGCCAGCAGCCCCGGATCAACGAGGGAGACCCAGTACTTC. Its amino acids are CASSPGSTRETQYF.